The 21 T cell receptor beta chains below were found in one sample sequenced in a study of beta chain features in type 1 diabetes. Expressed TCRB transcripts were sequenced, since all the RNA that had been isolated was reverse transcribed. Produced via immunoSEQ multiplex PCR; TCRdb's table is partial and in-frame only. The sample carries hundreds of thousands of clones, roughly 17% recorded once. Sequenced: naive CD4+ T cells from blood. The receptors were gathered from a woman under 30 in good health.

The sample holds a few counts of this clone. The chain joins TRBV7-9 to TRBJ1-1; D unclear. Between the trimmed V and J ends, which lost 1 base and 4 bases, there was a span of 10 bases. CDR3 length: 14 amino acids. Germline V CDR1 and CDR2: SEHNR, FQNEAQ (reference sequence). DNA for the CDR3: TGTGCCAGCAGCTTAGACCTTCGGGGCACTGAAGCTTTCTTT. This codes for CASSLDLRGTEAFF.

This clone was seen a handful of times. V gene TRBV7-9 combines with J gene TRBJ2-3; D possibly corresponds to TRBD2 (5 bases). The V gene lost 5 bases and the J gene lost 2 bases, with 11 bases spanning the gap. The CDR3 has 14 residues. Germline lookup yields CDR1 SEHNR and CDR2 FQNEAQ (reference sequence). The CDR3 here is CASSPHGNTDTQYF. CDR3 bases: TGTGCCAGCAGCCCTCACGGGAACACAGATACGCAGTATTTT. Full variable domain (rest looked up from reference TRBV7-9 and TRBJ2-3): DTGVSQNPRHKITKRGQNVTFRCDPISEHNRLYWYRQTLGQGPEFLTYFQNEAQLEKSRLLSDRFSAERPKGSFSTLEIQRTEQGDSAMYLCASSPHGNTDTQYFGPGTRLTVL.

The CDR3 bases are TGTGCCAGCATCCCGACTAGCCTGGGTGGGGAGACCCAGTACTTC. This encodes CASIPTSLGGETQYF. The chain is built from TRBV9 and TRBJ2-5; 7 bases are shared with TRBD2. The CDR3 is 15 residues long. Losses at the gene ends were 6 bases for V and 5 bases for J; bases not matched to a gene: 13. Germline V gives CDR1 SGDLS, CDR2 YYNGEE. Variable domain in full (rest from reference TRBV9 and TRBJ2-5): DSGVTQTPKHLITATGQRVTLRCSPRSGDLSVYWYQQSLDQGLQFLIQYYNGEERAKGNILERFSAQQFPDLHSELNLSSLELGDSALYFCASIPTSLGGETQYFGPGTRLLVL.

This chain uses TRBV25-1 with TRBJ2-1; TRBD1 matches 7 bases. Trimming took 7 bases from V and 8 from J; bases not matched to a gene: 2. Germline values: CDR1 MGHDK, CDR2 SYGVNS. The CDR3 length is 11 residues. The CDR3: CASTDRDEQFF. Here the CDR3 DNA reads TGTGCCAGCACAGACAGGGATGAGCAGTTCTTC.

This sequence joins TRBV19 and TRBJ2-5; 9 positions match TRBD1. Germline CDR1 is LNHDA and CDR2 is SQIVND (reference sequence). The CDR3 extends over 15 amino acids. V gave up 0 bases and J gave up 4 bases; unmatched junction bases: 3. The CDR3 is CASSIDPDRGETQYF. CDR3 DNA sequence: TGTGCCAGTAGTATAGACCCGGACAGGGGAGAGACCCAGTACTTC. Supplemented by reference TRBV19 and TRBJ2-5, the full variable domain reads DGGITQSPKYLFRKEGQNVTLSCEQNLNHDAMYWYRQDPGQGLRLIYYSQIVNDFQKGDIAEGYSVSREKKESFPLTVTSAQKNPTAFYLCASSIDPDRGETQYFGPGTRLLVL.

In this sample, this clone turned up a few times. The chain couples TRBV7-2 to TRBJ2-1, with D maybe TRBD2 (6 bases). Trimming pared 1 base from V and 4 bases from J, leaving 11 bases between. From germline, CDR1 is SGHTA and CDR2 FQGNSA. The CDR3 spans 15 residues. The CDR3 region has the DNA TGTGCCAGCAGCTTAGTGGGACTGCCTTACAATGAGCAGTTCTTC. It specifies CASSLVGLPYNEQFF.

This chain joins TRBV5-4 and TRBJ2-4; TRBD2 is a possible D gene (6 bases). This CDR3 is built from 17 residues. Trimming pared 4 bases from V and 0 bases from J, leaving 17 bases between. Germline lookup yields CDR1 SGHNT and CDR2 YYREEE (reference sequence). The CDR3 DNA sequence: TGTGCCAGCAGCCGCGGGTTGCGGGAAGGAGCCAAAAACATTCAGTACTTC. Translation gives CASSRGLREGAKNIQYF. Full variable domain (outside the CDR3, taken from reference TRBV5-4 and TRBJ2-4): ETGVTQSPTHLIKTRGQQVTLRCSSQSGHNTVSWYQQALGQGPQFIFQYYREEENGRGNFPPRFSGLQFPNYSSELNVNALELDDSALYLCASSRGLREGAKNIQYFGAGTRLSVL.

The rearrangement links TRBV4-2 to TRBJ2-5; 10 bases are shared with TRBD2. The V gene's germline CDR1 is LGHNA and CDR2 YNFKEQ. This CDR3 region has 15 residues. Germline trimming cut 1 base from V and 5 bases from J; bases unmatched to any gene: 4. The CDR3 coding sequence is TGTGCCAGCAGCCAAGGACTACTAGCGGGGGAGACCCAGTACTTC. This codes for CASSQGLLAGETQYF.

This clone has a handful of counts. J is TRBJ1-1 and V is TRBV4-2; TRBD1 might be the D (6 bases). This CDR3 comprises 17 residues. V lost 0 bases and J lost 1, with 15 bases in between. Germline V gene data show CDR1 as LGHNA and CDR2 as YNFKEQ. In DNA form, the CDR3 reads TGTGCCAGCAGCCAAGATATTTTGGCACAGGGGAACACTGAAGCTTTCTTT. Encoded protein: CASSQDILAQGNTEAFF.

This clone was seen only a few times. V and J are TRBV28 and TRBJ2-1, with TRBD2 as a possible D gene (5 bases). The V end lost 1 base, the J end lost 6 bases, and 13 bases lay between the germline ends. Germline CDR1 reads MDHEN; CDR2 reads SYDVKM. This CDR3 has 15 amino acids. CDR3 DNA: TGTGCCAGCAGTTTATTTGGACTGAGGACCAATGAGCAGTTCTTC. Translating it yields CASSLFGLRTNEQFF.

This clone has only a few counts. The chain recombines TRBV7-9 with TRBJ2-4, with unresolved D. Looked up from germline, CDR1 is SEHNR and CDR2 is FQNEAQ (reference sequence). The CDR3 has 16 amino acids. V was clipped by 5 bases and J by 0 bases, with 14 bases between them. CDR3 DNA sequence: TGTGCCAGCAGCACCGGCGCCCTACTAGCCAAAAACATTCAGTACTTC. Translated, it gives CASSTGALLAKNIQYF.

This sequence joins TRBV5-1 and TRBJ2-4, with 8 bases identical to TRBD1. Germline V gene sequence: CDR1 SGHRS, CDR2 YFSETQ. This CDR3 has 17 residues. J lost 5 bases, V lost 4 bases, and 14 bases had no gene match. CDR3 nucleotide sequence: TGCGCCAGCAGCCAGAGACAGGGGATTGGGTTGGAAAACATTCAGTACTTC. It yields the protein CASSQRQGIGLENIQYF. Full variable domain (rest looked up from reference TRBV5-1 and TRBJ2-4): KAGVTQTPRYLIKTRGQQVTLSCSPISGHRSVSWYQQTPGQGLQFLFEYFSETQRNKGNFPGRFSGRQFSNSRSEMNVSTLELGDSALYLCASSQRQGIGLENIQYFGAGTRLSVL.

The CDR3 loop reads CASSLGQGFHNEQFF. CDR3 sequence (DNA): TGTGCCAGCAGCTTAGGTCAGGGGTTCCACAATGAGCAGTTCTTC. The chain recombines TRBV7-3 with TRBJ2-1, with D maybe TRBD1 (6 bases). Looked up from germline, CDR1 is SGHTA and CDR2 is FQGTGA. The CDR3 is 15 residues long. Trimming took off 2 bases at V and 5 bases at J, with 13 bases between the two ends.

The rearrangement joins TRBV6-5 to TRBJ2-5; D perhaps matches TRBD2 (5 bases). CDR3 length equals 15 residues. V lost 5 bases and J 5 bases, leaving 18 bases between the germline ends. Germline V gene lookup returns CDR1 MNHEY and CDR2 SVGAGI. The CDR3, as DNA: TGTGCCAGCAGTCGTGAGGGCATCGGGCAGGAGACCCAGTACTTC. Translation: CASSREGIGQETQYF.

The V and J genes are TRBV19 and TRBJ2-1, with 7 bases fitting TRBD1. The CDR3 consists of 15 residues. Germline CDR1 reads LNHDA; CDR2 reads SQIVND (reference sequence). The trim removed 5 bases at V and 5 bases at J, leaving 9 bases unmatched. The CDR3 spells CASSPPGTANNEQFF. CDR3 nucleotide sequence: TGTGCCAGTAGTCCGCCAGGGACAGCGAACAATGAGCAGTTCTTC.

This clone was counted a few times. V and J are TRBV9 and TRBJ2-1; 7 bases are a match to TRBD2. The CDR3 covers 14 residues. Losses at the gene ends were 3 bases for V and 4 bases for J; bases not matched to a gene: 4. Germline V lookup: CDR1 SGDLS, CDR2 YYNGEE. For the CDR3, the DNA is TGTGCCAGCAGCGCTACACTAGCGTACAATGAGCAGTTCTTC. Its translation is CASSATLAYNEQFF.

The V call is TRBV29-1, the J call TRBJ2-5; no reliable D call. CDR1 and CDR2 from the germline V gene are SQVTM and ANQGSEA. V was trimmed by 0 bases and J by 3 bases, leaving 11 bases between them. There are 14 residues in the CDR3. This CDR3 is CSVEDSGLKETQYF. The DNA for the CDR3 is TGCAGCGTTGAAGACTCCGGCCTAAAAGAGACCCAGTACTTC.

This chain joins TRBV30 and TRBJ2-7, with unresolved D. This CDR3 contains 13 residues. Per germline, CDR1 GTSNPN and CDR2 SVGIG (reference sequence). V gave up 2 bases and J gave up 0 bases, with 8 bases separating them. CDR3 DNA: TGTGCCTGGAGTTCGAAGAGCTCCTACGAGCAGTACTTC. It yields the protein CAWSSKSSYEQYF.

This clone was observed a handful of times. V gene TRBV2 combines with J gene TRBJ1-2; D possibly corresponds to TRBD1 (6 bases). Looked up from germline, CDR1 is SNHLY and CDR2 is FYNNEI. The CDR3 has 14 amino acids. The ends were cut back, 2 bases at V and 5 bases at J, with 12 bases in the middle. The CDR3 DNA sequence: TGTGCCAGCAGTGAACAGGGGCAAGCGTATGGCTACACCTTC. Protein product: CASSEQGQAYGYTF.

CDR3 in amino acids: CASRPSGSDYETQYF. For the CDR3, the DNA is TGTGCCAGCCGGCCTAGCGGGAGCGACTATGAGACCCAGTACTTC. This chain joins TRBV18 and TRBJ2-5; 10 positions match TRBD2. CDR3 length: 15 amino acids. Germline V gene data show CDR1 as KGHSH and CDR2 as LQKENI. Trimming took 8 bases from V and 5 from J; bases not matched to a gene: 11.

There are a few counts of this clone. The chain combines TRBV9 with TRBJ2-3, with D maybe TRBD1 (6 bases). CDR3 length equals 15 residues. V was shortened by 4 bases and J by 0 bases, with 12 bases between the two germline ends. Germline V gene sequence: CDR1 SGDLS, CDR2 YYNGEE. CDR3 loop: CASSILDSSTDTQYF. For the CDR3, the DNA is TGTGCCAGCAGCATTTTGGACAGTAGCACAGATACGCAGTATTTT.